These 27 T cell receptor beta chains came from one sample sequenced in a study of PD-1 blockade in classical Hodgkin lymphoma. Profiling relied on immunoSEQ multiplex PCR, and the TCRdb table lists in-frame clones only, not all of them. The sample has around 40,000 clones; 71% are singletons. Each patient experienced a relapse that followed autologous stem cell transplantation, and brentuximab vedotin exposure varied. Sequencing was performed on peripheral blood mononuclear cells (PBMCs), taken at baseline. These receptors all stem from a human donor with classical Hodgkin lymphoma.

This clone is categorized as medium-sized. The chain has TRBV4-2 and TRBJ1-3, with D tentatively TRBD1 (6 bases). Germline V gene data show CDR1 as LGHNA and CDR2 as YNFKEQ. The CDR3 extends over 19 amino acids. The V gene lost 1 base and the J gene lost 1 base, with 20 bases spanning the gap. The CDR3 loop reads CASSQASTRSQGSGNTIYF. The CDR3 DNA follows: TGTGCCAGCAGCCAAGCCTCCACTAGATCACAGGGATCTGGAAACACCATATATTTT.

The chain carries TRBV7-9 and TRBJ2-1, with 11 bases fitting TRBD2. The ends lost 7 bases at V and 5 bases at J; junction bases unmatched: 7. CDR3 length: 15 amino acids. Germline V gene data show CDR1 as SEHNR and CDR2 as FQNEAQ (reference sequence). The CDR3 loop reads CASTIGTSGHNEQFF. The CDR3 DNA reads as TGTGCCAGCACCATAGGGACTAGCGGTCACAATGAGCAGTTCTTC.

In DNA form, the CDR3 reads TGTGCCAGTAGTATAGTGCAGGGCTACGAGCAGTACTTC. It yields the protein CASSIVQGYEQYF. The rearrangement links TRBV19 to TRBJ2-7; a weak D match, TRBD1 (5 bases). V lost 1 base to trimming and J lost 3 bases, with 7 bases between them. Germline values: CDR1 LNHDA, CDR2 SQIVND (reference sequence). The CDR3 has 13 amino acids.

This chain uses TRBV5-4 with TRBJ1-4; D remains unclear. Deletions cut 1 base from V and 6 bases from J, with 13 bases between. The CDR3 has 15 residues. Germline V gives CDR1 SGHNT, CDR2 YYREEE (reference sequence). CDR3 sequence (DNA): TGTGCCAGCAGCTTGATGGGAATCACGGATGAAAAACTGTTTTTT. Its translation is CASSLMGITDEKLFF.

V usage is TRBV4-3 and J usage is TRBJ1-2; D is unclear. Looked up from germline, CDR1 is LGHNA and CDR2 is YSLEER. Between the trimmed V and J ends, which lost 0 bases and 4 bases, there was a span of 15 bases. The CDR3 is 16 amino acids. In DNA, the CDR3 is TGCGCCAGCAGCCAAGATTGGGAGTTCGACGGCTATGGCTACACCTTC. Protein: CASSQDWEFDGYGYTF.

This clone has only a few counts. The chain uses TRBV9 and TRBJ2-1; D is unclear. The CDR3 runs 16 residues. Germline-derived CDR1 and CDR2 are SGDLS and YYNGEE. V lost 1 base and J lost 13, with 24 bases in between. The CDR3 nucleotides are TGTGCCAGCAGCGTACACGGCACACCGACACCGTACTCTCAGTTCTTC. This encodes CASSVHGTPTPYSQFF.

This clone turned up a few times. The gene calls are TRBV4-3 and TRBJ2-1, with D unclear. The germline V gene has CDR1 LGHNA and CDR2 YSLEER. The length of the CDR3 is 15 residues. Trimming shortened V by 3 bases and J by 5 bases, and 14 bases separated the two germline ends. CDR3 bases: TGCGCCAGCAGCCAGCGGACCGCTTCGAACAATGAGCAGTTCTTC. Protein sequence: CASSQRTASNNEQFF.

The rearrangement links TRBV30 to TRBJ1-5; D gene ambiguous. The CDR3 has 13 amino acids. V was cut by 1 base and J by 7 bases, with 11 bases left in between. Germline V gene sequence: CDR1 GTSNPN, CDR2 SVGIG (reference sequence). The CDR3: CAWSGRAEQPQHF. CDR3 DNA: TGTGCCTGGAGTGGAAGGGCGGAACAGCCCCAGCATTTT. The full variable domain, its missing parts supplied by reference TRBV30 and TRBJ1-5, is SQTIHQWPATLVQPVGSPLSLECTVEGTSNPNLYWYRQAAGRGLQLLFYSVGIGQISSEVPQNLSASRPQDRQFILSSKKLLLSDSGFYLCAWSGRAEQPQHFGDGTRLSIL.

The genes are TRBV6-5 and TRBJ2-7; D perhaps matches TRBD1 (5 bases). V was pared by 2 bases and J by 2 bases, with 10 bases between. Germline assignment: CDR1 MNHEY and CDR2 SVGAGI. The CDR3 length is 14 residues. CDR3 residues: CASSYEGAPYEQYF. DNA of the CDR3: TGTGCCAGCAGTTACGAAGGGGCCCCCTACGAGCAGTACTTC.

The chain links TRBV7-8 to TRBJ1-2; D may be TRBD1 (5 bases). The V end lost 0 bases, the J end lost 4 bases, and 15 bases lay between the germline ends. Germline loops: CDR1 SGHVS, CDR2 FQNEAQ. This CDR3 spans 16 amino acids. For the CDR3, the DNA is TGTGCCAGCAGCTTAGCGAGGGACCCAGGGATCTATGGCTACACCTTC. Protein product: CASSLARDPGIYGYTF.

The CDR3 spells CAWSVNGGAEAFF. CDR3 DNA sequence: TGTGCCTGGAGTGTAAATGGGGGCGCTGAAGCTTTCTTT. The chain recombines TRBV30 with TRBJ1-1; TRBD1 might be the D (6 bases). Germline V gene lookup returns CDR1 GTSNPN and CDR2 SVGIG (reference sequence). V lost 0 bases to trimming and J lost 6 bases, with 11 bases between them. The CDR3 covers 13 residues.

The chain employs TRBV7-8 and TRBJ1-4; TRBD1 might be the D (5 bases). CDR1 and CDR2 (germline): SGHVS, FQNEAQ. CDR3 size: 15 residues. V was shortened by 3 bases and J by 7 bases, with 15 bases between the two germline ends. The CDR3 DNA is TGTGCCAGCAGCTTTTTCGGGGGTCGTATTGAAAAACTGTTTTTT. It specifies CASSFFGGRIEKLFF. Looking up the rest from reference TRBV7-8 and TRBJ1-4 gives the full variable domain: GAGVSQSPRYKVAKRGQDVALRCDPISGHVSLFWYQQALGQGPEFLTYFQNEAQLDKSGLPSDRFFAERPEGSVSTLKIQRTQQEDSAVYLCASSFFGGRIEKLFFGSGTQLSVL.

The chain joins TRBV7-6 to TRBJ2-2; 9 nucleotides match TRBD2. The CDR3 extends over 14 amino acids. Germline CDR1 and CDR2: SGHVS and FNYEAQ. J lost 5 bases, V lost 5 bases, and 3 bases had no gene match. The CDR3: CASSRSGSTGELFF. The CDR3 DNA reads TGTGCCAGCAGCCGTAGCGGGAGTACCGGGGAGCTGTTTTTT.

The chain employs TRBV6-5 and TRBJ1-2; a weak D match, TRBD1 (5 bases). V shed 8 bases and J shed 4 bases, with 17 bases lying between them. There are 14 residues in the CDR3. CDR1 is MNHEY and CDR2 is SVGAGI in the germline V gene. CDR3 residues: CASQGGATLYGYTF. The CDR3 nucleotides read TGTGCCAGCCAGGGTGGTGCGACGCTCTATGGCTACACCTTC.

In DNA form, the CDR3 reads TGTGCCATCAGACAGCCTAATAATTCACCCCTCCACTTT. Amino acids: CAIRQPNNSPLHF. The V call is TRBV10-3, the J call TRBJ1-6; unclear D gene. The length of the CDR3 is 13 residues. Trimming removed 6 bases at V and 5 bases at J, with 8 bases between. Germline V lookup: CDR1 ENHRY, CDR2 SYGVKD.

The chain recombines TRBV7-8 with TRBJ1-4; perhaps TRBD1 as D (5 bases). The CDR3 covers 16 residues. With 5 bases removed from V and 8 bases from J, the gap between germline ends came to 21 bases. The germline V gene encodes CDR1 SGHVS and CDR2 FQNEAQ. CDR3: CASSHRDLKTQEKLFF. The CDR3 region has the DNA TGTGCCAGCAGCCACCGGGACTTAAAAACACAGGAAAAACTGTTTTTT.

The rearrangement links TRBV9 to TRBJ1-5; 7 nucleotides align to TRBD1. The CDR3 extends over 15 amino acids. V lost 3 bases, J lost 4 bases, and 7 bases stayed unmatched. In germline, CDR1 is SGDLS, CDR2 YYNGEE. The CDR3 sequence: CASSAQQGFNQPQHF. The DNA for the CDR3 is TGTGCCAGCAGCGCACAACAGGGGTTTAATCAGCCCCAGCATTTT.

The chain recombines TRBV5-4 with TRBJ2-2, with D possibly matching TRBD2 (6 bases). The germline V gene encodes CDR1 SGHNT and CDR2 YYREEE (reference sequence). V was trimmed by 0 bases and J by 5 bases, leaving 26 bases between them. This CDR3 comprises 20 residues. In nucleotides, the CDR3 is TGTGCCAGCAGCTTGGGGCCGGGAGCTCCCTCGGGGGATCCGACCGGGGAGCTGTTTTTT. This translates into CASSLGPGAPSGDPTGELFF.

CDR3 amino acids: CAIRIARYNEQFF. CDR3 sequence (DNA): TGTGCCATCAGGATAGCTCGCTACAATGAGCAGTTCTTC. V and J are TRBV10-3 and TRBJ2-1; the D is unclear. In germline, CDR1 is ENHRY, CDR2 SYGVKD. Trimming removed 6 bases from V and 3 bases from J, with 9 bases in between. The length of the CDR3 is 13 residues.

V and J are TRBV9 and TRBJ1-1; possibly TRBD1 for D (6 bases). The CDR3 consists of 13 residues. V was clipped by 0 bases and J by 6 bases, with 9 bases between them. Germline CDR1 and CDR2: SGDLS and YYNGEE. CDR3 in amino acids: CASSVAGGSEAFF. CDR3 DNA: TGTGCCAGCAGCGTAGCTGGGGGCTCTGAAGCTTTCTTT.

V and J are TRBV27 and TRBJ2-1, with D possibly being TRBD1 or TRBD2 (6 bases each). Trimming stripped 0 bases from V and 5 bases from J, with 14 bases between. The germline CDR1 and CDR2 sequences are MNHEY and SMNVEV (reference sequence). The length of the CDR3 is 16 residues. The CDR3 loop reads CASSLSWGANNNEQFF. CDR3 nucleotide sequence: TGTGCCAGCAGTTTATCCTGGGGGGCAAATAACAATGAGCAGTTCTTC.

The chain carries TRBV7-9 and TRBJ2-2; no firm D call. This CDR3 comprises 15 residues. Germline values: CDR1 SEHNR, CDR2 FQNEAQ (reference sequence). Trimming took off 1 base at V and 0 bases at J, with 6 bases between the two ends. The CDR3 region is CASSLGSTNTGELFF. The CDR3 DNA sequence: TGTGCCAGCAGCTTAGGGAGTACGAACACCGGGGAGCTGTTTTTT.

The chain uses TRBV10-3 and TRBJ2-2, with D possibly called TRBD1 or TRBD2 (5 bases each). CDR3 length: 15 residues. The V gene's germline CDR1 is ENHRY and CDR2 SYGVKD. Trimming removed 8 bases at V and 7 bases at J, with 20 bases between. The chain's CDR3 is CAIGLELGRGGELFF. The CDR3 region has the DNA TGTGCCATCGGTCTAGAACTAGGAAGGGGCGGGGAGCTGTTTTTT.

This chain uses TRBV7-8 with TRBJ1-2; TRBD1 might be the D (6 bases). The germline V gene has CDR1 SGHVS and CDR2 FQNEAQ. V was shortened by 8 bases and J by 8 bases, with 15 bases between the two germline ends. The length of the CDR3 is 12 residues. The CDR3 sequence is CASGSGVGGYTF. The CDR3 DNA follows: TGTGCCAGCGGATCAGGGGTAGGCGGCTACACCTTC.

V and J are TRBV6-5 and TRBJ1-1; TRBD1 is a possible D gene (5 bases). In germline, CDR1 is MNHEY, CDR2 SVGAGI. Trimming took off 6 bases at V and 7 bases at J, with 12 bases between the two ends. This CDR3 comprises 12 residues. The CDR3 protein is CASSPRGFEAFF. DNA of the CDR3: TGTGCCAGCAGCCCAAGGGGCTTTGAAGCTTTCTTT.

The CDR3 nucleotides read TGTGCCAGCAGTTACATTACGGACACAGATACGCAGTATTTT. It encodes CASSYITDTDTQYF. This chain uses TRBV6-7 with TRBJ2-3, with D uncertain. TRBV6-7 belongs to the ORF category, with a function that is uncertain. V was clipped by 2 bases and J by 2 bases, with 8 bases between them. The length of the CDR3 is 14 residues.

The chain employs TRBV6-5 and TRBJ1-1, with 9 positions matching TRBD1. Looked up from germline, CDR1 is MNHEY and CDR2 is SVGAGI. J lost 6 bases, V lost 2 bases, and 7 bases had no gene match. The CDR3 totals 15 residues. CDR3 loop: CASSYPGQGVAEAFF. CDR3 nucleotide sequence: TGTGCCAGCAGTTACCCGGGACAGGGAGTCGCTGAAGCTTTCTTT.